These 24 T cell receptor beta chains were sequenced from one sample in a study of early T cells in non-severe SARS-CoV-2 infection (dated by TCRdb to the early 2020s). Libraries were made using 5' RACE. TCRdb lists the instrument as NextSeq 500. In-frame beta chains were kept once TCRdb had trimmed the public reads at Q25 with fastp and called clones with MiXCR. For every CDR3 protein sequence, its rows merge into one entry that carries the most common genes and DNA. In all, the sample holds some 30,000 distinct CDR3 sequences, and roughly 7.2% of those were seen once. 2.5% to 3% of the sample lies in the top ten. Sequencing was carried out using whole blood. These receptors all come from an adult who was a healthcare worker with PCR-confirmed SARS-CoV-2 infection or an uninfected control (not recorded which).

This clonotype was seen at least ten times. This chain links TRBV27 with TRBJ1-6; 9 bases match TRBD1. The germline V gene has CDR1 MNHEY and CDR2 SMNVEV (reference sequence). The CDR3 covers 16 residues. The junction had 7 bases not matched to a gene; V was cut back by 3 bases and J by 7 bases. CDR3 bases: TGTGCCAGCAGTTTGGGACAGGGAATAGGAAATTCACCCCTCCACTTT. This gives the protein CASSLGQGIGNSPLHF.

The chain combines TRBV11-2 with TRBJ2-7; a weak D match, TRBD2 (6 bases). Looked up from germline, CDR1 is SGHAT and CDR2 is FQNNGV. This CDR3 comprises 12 residues. The V end lost 5 bases, the J end lost 7 bases, and 12 bases lay between the germline ends. The CDR3 loop reads CASSLRGWEQYF. The CDR3 DNA reads TGTGCCAGCAGCCTCCGGGGGTGGGAGCAGTACTTC.

In this sample, this clonotype turned up many times. This sequence joins TRBV5-1 and TRBJ1-4; 9 bases match TRBD1. This CDR3 is 18 amino acids long. CDR1 is SGHRS, CDR2 YFSETQ, per germline. Trimming cost V 0 bases and J 0 bases; bases outside gene matches: 6. This CDR3 is CASSLARQGDATNEKLFF. Written as DNA, the CDR3 is TGCGCCAGCAGCTTGGCCCGACAGGGGGATGCAACTAATGAAAAACTGTTTTTT.

This clonotype appeared many times. The chain carries TRBV12-3 or TRBV12-4 and TRBJ1-6; 8 bases are a match to TRBD1. V shed 5 bases and J 7 bases; nucleotides not matched to a gene: 10. The CDR3 runs 16 residues. The CDR3 DNA follows: TGTGCCAGCAGTCTAAACCTCGGACAGGGAAATTCACCCCTCCACTTT. Encoded protein: CASSLNLGQGNSPLHF.

This clonotype was counted many times. The chain couples TRBV5-4 to TRBJ2-3; 11 nucleotides align to TRBD2. CDR1 and CDR2 from the germline V gene are SGHNT and YYREEE (reference sequence). There are 14 residues in the CDR3. The ends lost 4 bases at V and 8 bases at J; junction bases unmatched: 6. CDR3 in DNA: TGTGCCAGCAGCGTACTAGCGGGAGTAGGTACGCAGTATTTT. The encoded protein is CASSVLAGVGTQYF.

This clonotype has a count of ten or more. The chain combines TRBV7-2 with TRBJ2-7; no definite D call. With 5 bases removed from V and 7 bases from J, the gap between germline ends came to 15 bases. There are 13 residues in the CDR3. Germline CDR1 SGHTA, CDR2 FQGNSA. This chain's CDR3 is CASSAGLGREQYF. CDR3 nucleotides: TGTGCCAGCAGCGCCGGCCTCGGCCGGGAGCAGTACTTC.

This clonotype was recorded at least ten times. J is TRBJ1-1 and V is TRBV18; maybe TRBD1 (6 bases). Germline V CDR1 and CDR2: KGHSH, LQKENI. The CDR3 runs 14 residues. V was shortened by 3 bases and J by 3 bases, with 11 bases between the two germline ends. The CDR3 bases are TGTGCCAGCTCACCTTGGGACAAGCACACTGAAGCTTTCTTT. Translating gives CASSPWDKHTEAFF.

J is TRBJ2-1 and V is TRBV4-1, with 8 bases lining up with TRBD2. The CDR3 is 15 residues long. The germline CDR1 and CDR2 sequences are MGHRA and YSYEKL. V was pared by 5 bases and J by 5 bases, with 8 bases of the junction left unmatched. CDR3 sequence reads: CASSSLAEGDNEQFF. CDR3 bases: TGCGCCAGCAGCTCACTAGCGGAAGGTGACAATGAGCAGTTCTTC.

In this sample, this clonotype turned up many times. The chain links TRBV28 to TRBJ2-5, with 12 bases matching TRBD2. Germline V CDR1 and CDR2: MDHEN, SYDVKM. V lost 3 bases and J lost 4; bases outside the gene matches: 12. The CDR3 contains 18 residues. CDR3: CASSFVLAGGSGRETQYF. CDR3 nucleotide sequence: TGTGCCAGCAGTTTTGTGCTAGCGGGAGGGTCAGGGAGAGAGACCCAGTACTTC.

This clonotype was counted at least ten times. The chain combines TRBV7-9 with TRBJ2-7, with D uncertain. Trimming pared 5 bases from V and 2 bases from J, leaving 7 bases between. Germline V CDR1 and CDR2: SEHNR, FQNEAQ (reference sequence). This CDR3 is 12 amino acids long. The CDR3 DNA reads as TGTGCCAGCAGCGCGGCTACCTACGAGCAGTACTTC. It encodes CASSAATYEQYF. Full variable domain (rest looked up from reference TRBV7-9 and TRBJ2-7): DTGVSQNPRHKITKRGQNVTFRCDPISEHNRLYWYRQTLGQGPEFLTYFQNEAQLEKSRLLSDRFSAERPKGSFSTLEIQRTEQGDSAMYLCASSAATYEQYFGPGTRLTVT.

With regard to this clonotype: This may arise from a read error, as a much more abundant clone is one base away. V is TRBV20-1 and J is TRBJ1-6, with D maybe TRBD1 (5 bases). The CDR3 spans 15 residues. Trimming cost V 7 bases and J 10 bases, with 23 bases left between them. Looked up from germline, CDR1 is DFQATT and CDR2 is SNEGSKA (reference sequence). CDR3 residues: CSGTKGRTLGSPLHF. The CDR3 DNA reads as TGCAGTGGTACGAAGGGCCGGACATTGGGCTCACCCCTCCACTTT.

The sample holds a few counts of this clonotype. The J gene is TRBJ2-1, the V gene TRBV9; no firm D call. In germline, CDR1 is SGDLS, CDR2 YYNGEE. Trimming pared 4 bases from V and 2 bases from J, leaving 16 bases between. This CDR3 has 16 amino acids. This CDR3 is CASSRLGTRPYNEQFF. The CDR3 bases are TGTGCCAGCAGCAGATTGGGCACCAGACCCTACAATGAGCAGTTCTTC.

This clonotype was observed at least ten times. The chain joins TRBV29-1 to TRBJ1-4, with 7 bases that match TRBD1. CDR3 length: 13 amino acids. Trimming removed 7 bases from V and 8 bases from J; junction bases left unmatched: 10. CDR1 is SQVTM and CDR2 is ANQGSEA in the germline V gene. The CDR3 protein is CSAVTGNVEKLFF. CDR3 coding DNA: TGCAGCGCCGTGACAGGGAATGTAGAAAAACTGTTTTTT.

The sample holds a few counts of this clonotype. This sequence joins TRBV4-2 and TRBJ2-1; 9 bases agree with TRBD2. This CDR3 has 17 amino acids. V trimming: 0 bases; J trimming: 7 bases; junction bases outside the gene matches: 10. Germline V CDR1 and CDR2: LGHNA, YNFKEQ. The CDR3 coding sequence is TGTGCCAGCAGCCAAGATGAACTAGCGGGCGGAGTAAATGAGCAGTTCTTC. This sequence encodes CASSQDELAGGVNEQFF.

This clonotype was observed a few times. The rearrangement joins TRBV7-9 to TRBJ2-7; D not resolved. Germline CDR1 reads SEHNR; CDR2 reads FQNEAQ (reference sequence). This CDR3 contains 12 residues. V was pared by 5 bases and J by 2 bases, with 7 bases between. The CDR3 DNA follows: TGTGCCAGCAGCCCCTGGACCTACGAGCAGTACTTC. This encodes CASSPWTYEQYF.

This clonotype was counted at least ten times. The chain links TRBV27 to TRBJ2-1, with TRBD2 identical over 12 bases. The CDR3 totals 15 residues. V dropped 5 bases and J dropped 4; count of bases not matched to a gene: 3. The germline V gene has CDR1 MNHEY and CDR2 SMNVEV (reference sequence). In nucleotides, the CDR3 is TGTGCCAGCAGTCGGACTAGCGGGACTTACAATGAGCAGTTCTTC. It translates to CASSRTSGTYNEQFF.

This clonotype was counted ten times or more. The rearrangement joins TRBV6-1 to TRBJ1-5; 7 bases align to TRBD1. The CDR3 sequence is 13 residues long. CDR1 and CDR2 from the germline V gene are MNHNS and SASEGT. V dropped 6 bases and J dropped 5; count of bases not matched to a gene: 4. The CDR3 is CASRDQGDQPQHF. The CDR3 nucleotides read TGTGCCAGCAGGGATCAGGGGGATCAGCCCCAGCATTTT.

This clonotype was counted many times. V usage is TRBV12-3 or TRBV12-4 and J usage is TRBJ2-7; 11 nucleotides line up with TRBD2. This CDR3 is built from 15 residues. Trimming cost V 4 bases and J 7 bases; bases outside gene matches: 9. The CDR3 sequence is CASSSTTSGMGEQYF. The CDR3 region has the DNA TGTGCCAGCAGTTCGACGACTAGCGGGATGGGTGAGCAGTACTTC.

The table lists this clonotype with many counts. The chain employs TRBV10-3 and TRBJ2-7; 7 bases align to TRBD2. Germline V gene lookup returns CDR1 ENHRY and CDR2 SYGVKD. The CDR3 spans 15 residues. J was trimmed by 2 bases and V by 0 bases; bases with no gene match: 4. The CDR3 sequence is CAISESTAGAYEQYF. Written as DNA, the CDR3 is TGTGCCATCAGTGAGTCAACGGCGGGGGCCTACGAGCAGTACTTC.

This clonotype was seen at least ten times. The chain carries TRBV9 and TRBJ2-1, with 10 bases fitting TRBD1. Trimming cost V 5 bases and J 3 bases; bases outside gene matches: 8. The CDR3 spans 16 residues. CDR1 is SGDLS, CDR2 YYNGEE, per germline. The CDR3 here is CASSDPGQGIYNEQFF. CDR3 in DNA: TGTGCCAGCAGTGATCCGGGACAGGGGATCTACAATGAGCAGTTCTTC.

The V call is TRBV28, the J call TRBJ2-6; D might be TRBD1 or TRBD2, each matching 5 bases. Per the germline V gene, CDR1 is MDHEN and CDR2 is SYDVKM. The CDR3 sequence is 16 residues long. V was cut by 11 bases and J by 0 bases, with 17 bases left in between. The CDR3 here is CAVTGTASSGANVLTF. CDR3 bases: TGTGCCGTGACCGGGACCGCGAGCTCTGGGGCCAACGTCCTGACTTTC.

This clonotype was observed many times. The chain links TRBV7-3 to TRBJ2-3; no clear D. Germline loops: CDR1 SGHTA, CDR2 FQGTGA. Deletions cut 5 bases from V and 6 bases from J, with 9 bases between. This CDR3 is built from 12 residues. The CDR3 loop reads CASSEGSDTQYF. The DNA for the CDR3 is TGTGCCAGCAGCGAAGGGTCCGATACGCAGTATTTT.

This clonotype was observed many times. The chain is built from TRBV2 and TRBJ1-3; D gene unclear. From germline, CDR1 is SNHLY and CDR2 FYNNEI. The V end was cut by 2 bases, the J end by 0 bases, with 20 bases between. CDR3 length: 19 residues. The chain's CDR3 is CASSENLRDRRSSGNTIYF. CDR3 bases: TGTGCCAGCAGTGAAAACCTCCGGGATCGTCGAAGCTCTGGAAACACCATATATTTT.

This rearrangement joins TRBV29-1 to TRBJ2-6; D uncertain. Germline V gene sequence: CDR1 SQVTM, CDR2 ANQGSEA. V was pared by 8 bases and J by 1 base, with 6 bases between. The CDR3 extends over 12 amino acids. The CDR3 sequence: CSIRSGANVLTF. DNA of the CDR3: TGCAGCATCCGTTCTGGGGCCAACGTCCTGACTTTC.